This TCR beta chain was profiled in a study of shared clonotypes between healthy human individuals. Looking at the study overall: Per-donor plates numbered three CD4 naive, three CD4 memory, two CD8 naive and one CD8 memory.

Study-wide findings and caveats: Of the naive CD4 clonotypes, around 4.7% were shared across several donors. Clonotype sharing among donors, it was expected, would be affected by sequencing depth.

With regard to this clone: What it recognizes is unknown. Other DNA variants within this sample encode the same CDR3.

At the deep level, the assay was run. Generated by immunoSEQ multiplex PCR, the TCRdb table keeps only in-frame clones and is missing some. The data hold roughly 2,500,000 clones, with roughly 93% observed a single time. Germline CDR1 is SGHRS and CDR2 is YFSETQ. The CDR3 totals 13 residues. V dropped 4 bases and J dropped 2 bases, with 9 bases sitting between them. The source of this sequence is a man aged 18 to 29 in good health. Some clones in this sample may be carry-over from other donors' samples. Specimen: naive CD4+ T cells from PBMCs. Subset meaning: CD45RA+ positively selected. The chain employs TRBV5-1 and TRBJ1-1, with D maybe TRBD1 (5 bases). The CDR3 reads CASSRDANTEAFF. CDR3 DNA: TGCGCCAGCAGCCGGGACGCAAACACTGAAGCTTTCTTT.